The present T cell receptor (beta chain) was sequenced within a study of regulatory T cells in long-lasting Graves disease. Study-level points and caveats: Persistent disease was associated with favored TRBV28 usage and with favored use of TRBJ1-2 and TRBJ2-5.

This clonotype was counted at least ten times. What it binds is not known. Time point reported: newly diagnosed GD, antithyroid drugs for less than 3 months. The TCR library was made from RNA that had been extracted from PBMCs in TRIzol. Roughly 10 milliliters of peripheral blood were taken and placed in EDTA tubes. Per germline, CDR1 SGHAT and CDR2 FQNNGV. The CDR3 spans 14 residues. V shed 1 base and J shed 8 bases, with 15 bases lying between them. The authors built TCR beta libraries using iRepertoire HTBI primers and Arm-PCR of CDR3 regions. TCRdb itself ran the multiplex PCR reads through MiXCR, one entry per CDR3 protein. Of some 500,000 distinct CDR3 sequences in the sample, approximately 13% were seen once. The same specimen was also included in a second study, on T cells in Graves' hyperthyroidism and ophthalmopathy.

Sample: peripheral blood mononuclear cells (PBMCs), taken at new diagnosis, from a patient treated with antithyroid drugs. The V call is TRBV11-2, the J call TRBJ2-7; tentatively, D is TRBD1 (7 bases). The sequence was obtained from a young man with Graves disease. CDR3 nucleotides: TGTGCCAGCAGCTTAGTCCAGGGGGGTCTCAAGCAGTACTTC. Its translation: CASSLVQGGLKQYF.